This TCR beta chain was observed in a study of blood T cells in healthy people across ages. Healthy Caucasians from Russia aged about 6 to 90 served as donors. This CDR3 comprises 14 residues. Germline V gives CDR1 SGHTA, CDR2 FQGNSA. As concerns this clonotype: Its specificity is not known.

Study results and caveats: Correlation between TCR beta diversity and naive T cell percentage was strong.

Combining a sample-barcoded 5' primer with a J-beta primer mix, a second PCR ran for roughly 6 to 12 cycles. The authors tagged each cDNA molecule using a template-switch adaptor with 12 random nucleotides. MiXCR, run by TCRdb on the 5' RACE reads, gives a single entry per CDR3 protein. Of 550,000 to 800,000 distinct CDR3 sequences listed, under 25% were seen once; the top ten hold roughly 3.6%. The TCR comes from a man in his 70s in good health. Sequencing was done on a sample of blood. The chain is built from TRBV7-2 and TRBJ2-1; D uncertain. The DNA matches TRBJ2-7 better at its end, which makes the J call doubtful. The CDR3 DNA sequence: TGTGCCAGCAGCTTAGCGCCTCTAGCCTACGAGCAGTACTTC. Its protein is CASSLAPLAYEQYF.